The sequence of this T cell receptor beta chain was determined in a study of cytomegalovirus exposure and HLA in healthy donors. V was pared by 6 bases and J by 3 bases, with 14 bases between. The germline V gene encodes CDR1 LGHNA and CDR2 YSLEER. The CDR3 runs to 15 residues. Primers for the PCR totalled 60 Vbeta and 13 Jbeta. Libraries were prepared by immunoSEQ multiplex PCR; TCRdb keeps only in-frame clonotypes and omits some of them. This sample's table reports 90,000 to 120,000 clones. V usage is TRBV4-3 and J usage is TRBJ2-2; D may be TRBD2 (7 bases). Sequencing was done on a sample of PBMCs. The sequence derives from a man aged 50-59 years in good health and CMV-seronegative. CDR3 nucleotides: TGCGCCAGCAGGGGGAGGGCAGGGGACACCGGGGAGCTGTTTTTT. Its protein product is CASRGRAGDTGELFF.